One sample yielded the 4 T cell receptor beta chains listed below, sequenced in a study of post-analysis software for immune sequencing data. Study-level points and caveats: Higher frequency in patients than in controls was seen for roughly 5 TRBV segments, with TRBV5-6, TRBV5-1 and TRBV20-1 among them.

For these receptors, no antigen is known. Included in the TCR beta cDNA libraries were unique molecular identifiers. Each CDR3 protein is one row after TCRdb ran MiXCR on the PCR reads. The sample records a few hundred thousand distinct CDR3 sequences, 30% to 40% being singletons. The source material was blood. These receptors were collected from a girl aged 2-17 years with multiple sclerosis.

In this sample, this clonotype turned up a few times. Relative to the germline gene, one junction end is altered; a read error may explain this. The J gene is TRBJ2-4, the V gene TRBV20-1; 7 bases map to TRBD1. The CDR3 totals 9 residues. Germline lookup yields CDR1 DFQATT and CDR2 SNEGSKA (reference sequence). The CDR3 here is CSARVGQDF. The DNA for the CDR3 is TGCAGTGCTAGGGTCGGACAGGACTTC.

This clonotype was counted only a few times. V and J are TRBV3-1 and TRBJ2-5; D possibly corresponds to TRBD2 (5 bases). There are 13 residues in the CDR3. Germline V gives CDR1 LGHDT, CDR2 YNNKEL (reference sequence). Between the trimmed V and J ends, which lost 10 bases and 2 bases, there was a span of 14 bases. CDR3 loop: CATRDRDQETQYF. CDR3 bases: TGTGCCACTCGGGATCGCGATCAAGAGACCCAGTACTTC.

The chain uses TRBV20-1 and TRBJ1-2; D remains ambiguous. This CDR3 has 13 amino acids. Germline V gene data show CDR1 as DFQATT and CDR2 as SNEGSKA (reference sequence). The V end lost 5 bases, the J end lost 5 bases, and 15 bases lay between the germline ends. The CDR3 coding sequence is TGCAGTGCTCCCAGGAACAGTCTTTATGGCTACACCTTC. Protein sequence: CSAPRNSLYGYTF.

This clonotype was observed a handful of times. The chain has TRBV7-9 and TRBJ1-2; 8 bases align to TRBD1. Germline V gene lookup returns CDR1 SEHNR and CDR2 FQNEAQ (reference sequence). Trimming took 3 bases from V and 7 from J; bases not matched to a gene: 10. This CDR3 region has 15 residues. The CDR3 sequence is CASSLAIGQGSGYTF. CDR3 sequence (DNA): TGTGCCAGCAGCTTGGCGATCGGACAGGGTAGTGGCTACACCTTC.